The clone carrying this T cell receptor (beta chain) was counted only a few times. This sample is part of a study of immune evolution from preneoplasia to lung adenocarcinoma. Germline V CDR1 and CDR2: GTSNPN, SVGIG (reference sequence). V lost 0 bases and J lost 3, with 12 bases in between. The CDR3 has 15 residues. Nucleic acids came from premalignant or tumor cells enriched by macro-dissection. The repertoire was sequenced with immunoSEQ multiplex PCR; TCRdb's copy has only in-frame clones and lacks some. The sample holds 13,000 or so clones; 85% to 90% are singletons and the top ten take about 3.8%.

This receptor was identified in a person aged 50-75 years with lung adenocarcinoma. The sample comprised FFPE tissue from an adenomatous hyperplasia lung lesion. Subset noted: atypical adenomatous hyperplasia (AAH), lung preneoplasia. The V and J genes are TRBV30 and TRBJ2-1; D possibly corresponds to TRBD2 (5 bases). This CDR3 reads CAWSVPGKFYNEQFF. CDR3 nucleotide sequence: TGTGCCTGGAGTGTACCCGGGAAGTTCTACAATGAGCAGTTCTTC.